These T cell receptor beta chains were read from a single sample in a study of cytomegalovirus exposure and HLA in healthy donors. Sequencing used immunoSEQ multiplex PCR; TCRdb keeps in-frame clones, though not all of them. The repertoire has about 35,000 clones, 75% to 90% of them found once; the top ten carry 5.5% to 7%. Material for sequencing was PBMCs. These receptors originate from a male donor in good health and CMV-seronegative. Both conserved end residues are part of each CDR3. A D gene is named only where the DNA matches it firmly. Part of the rows lack a size; the others show once, few, many or a class for expanded clones.

abundance	d_gene	v_gene	j_gene	CDR3aa	CDR3nt
-	TRBD2	TRBV18	TRBJ2-7	CASSPTTAGTSSYEQYF	TGTGCCAGCTCACCCACTACCGCCGGGACTAGCAGCTACGAGCAGTACTTC
-	TRBD1	TRBV7-2	TRBJ2-1	CASSLIAGGYSYNEQFF	TGTGCCAGCAGCTTAATAGCAGGGGGCTACAGCTACAATGAGCAGTTCTTC
-	-	TRBV20-1	TRBJ1-1	CSAFRTEAFF	TGCAGTGCTTTTCGCACTGAAGCTTTCTTT
-	TRBD2	TRBV4-2	TRBJ2-7	CASSQDGRGSSYEQYF	TGTGCCAGCAGCCAAGATGGGCGGGGGAGCTCCTACGAGCAGTACTTC
-	-	TRBV7-2	TRBJ1-1	CASSSNRVEGAEAFF	TGTGCCAGCAGCTCCAACAGGGTCGAGGGGGCTGAAGCTTTCTTT
-	-	TRBV2	TRBJ2-7	CASSDAVVNFYEQYF	TGTGCCAGCAGTGACGCGGTCGTGAACTTCTACGAGCAGTACTTC
-	-	TRBV5-4	TRBJ2-7	CASSLAGLEQYF	TGTGCCAGCAGCTTGGCAGGGCTCGAGCAGTACTTC
-	-	TRBV25-1	TRBJ1-1	CASSAQRNTEAFF	TGTGCCAGCAGCGCACAGAGGAACACTGAAGCTTTCTTT
-	-	TRBV5-1	TRBJ1-1	CASSLEGNGVTEAFF	TGCGCCAGCAGCTTAGAGGGAAACGGAGTCACTGAAGCTTTCTTT
once	-	TRBV7-9	TRBJ2-3	CASSFDSRTDTQYF	TGTGCCAGCAGCTTTGACTCACGCACAGATACGCAGTATTTT
-	-	TRBV4-1	TRBJ1-5	CASSHRDSAGNQPQHF	TGCGCCAGCAGCCACCGGGACTCCGCTGGCAATCAGCCCCAGCATTTT
-	-	TRBV9	TRBJ1-4	CASSMTATNEKLFF	TGTGCCAGCAGCATGACAGCAACTAATGAAAAACTGTTTTTT
-	-	TRBV28	TRBJ1-6	CASTLRGGASRSPLHF	TGTGCCAGCACCCTCCGGGGGGGGGCCTCCAGGTCACCCCTCCACTTT
-	TRBD2	TRBV4-2	TRBJ2-1	CASSQDPSGGANEQFF	TGTGCCAGCAGCCAAGACCCTAGCGGGGGGGCCAATGAGCAGTTCTTC
-	TRBD1	TRBV6-5	TRBJ1-1	CASSYHGTGTEAFF	TGTGCCAGCAGTTACCATGGGACAGGCACTGAAGCTTTCTTT
-	-	TRBV11-2	TRBJ2-7	CASSLRGGAYEQYF	TGTGCCAGCAGCTTAAGAGGGGGGGCTTACGAGCAGTACTTC
-	-	TRBV6-5	TRBJ2-7	CASRPGHQYEQYF	TGTGCCAGCAGACCGGGACACCAGTACGAGCAGTACTTC
-	-	TRBV19	TRBJ2-7	CASSSSRVRGYEQYF	TGTGCCAGTAGTAGTTCCAGGGTCCGTGGGTACGAGCAGTACTTC
once	TRBD2	TRBV18	TRBJ2-2	CASSRPGLAVNTGELFF	TGTGCCAGCTCACGGCCGGGACTAGCGGTAAACACCGGGGAGCTGTTTTTT
-	-	TRBV19	TRBJ1-5	CASSAGPSNQPQHF	TGTGCCAGTAGTGCAGGGCCCAGCAATCAGCCCCAGCATTTT
-	-	TRBV28	TRBJ1-2	CASSFRQDYGYTF	TGTGCCAGCAGTTTCCGACAGGACTATGGCTACACCTTC
once	-	TRBV4-1	TRBJ1-1	CASSQLRGERAFF	TGCGCCAGCAGCCAACTCCGGGGGGAGAGAGCTTTCTTT
-	-	TRBV2	TRBJ2-4	CASSVPRDIQYF	TGTGCCAGCAGTGTTCCACGGGACATTCAGTACTTC
once	TRBD1	TRBV25-1	TRBJ1-4	CASSGRQGRQGLFF	TGTGCCAGCAGTGGAAGACAGGGGCGACAAGGGCTGTTTTTT
-	-	TRBV7-9	TRBJ1-1	CASSLDREGEAFF	TGTGCCAGCAGCTTAGACAGGGAGGGTGAAGCTTTCTTT
-	-	TRBV2	TRBJ1-6	CASSEALRSNSPLHF	TGTGCCAGCAGTGAAGCGCTAAGGAGTAATTCACCCCTCCACTTT
-	-	TRBV11-2	TRBJ2-7	CASSSGSEQYF	TGTGCCAGCAGCTCCGGTTCCGAGCAGTACTTC
-	-	TRBV6-5	TRBJ1-3	CASSYSTISGNTIYF	TGTGCCAGCAGTTACTCAACAATCTCTGGAAACACCATATATTTT
-	TRBD2	TRBV25-1	TRBJ2-3	CASSERTSGGLRTDTQYF	TGTGCCAGCAGTGAACGGACTAGCGGGGGGCTTCGCACAGATACGCAGTATTTT
-	TRBD1	TRBV2	TRBJ1-5	CASSESTGGYQPQHF	TGTGCCAGCAGTGAAAGTACAGGGGGTTATCAGCCCCAGCATTTT
-	TRBD2	TRBV29-1	TRBJ2-5	CSVGGTSGHQETQYF	TGCAGCGTTGGAGGAACTAGCGGACACCAAGAGACCCAGTACTTC
once	TRBD1	TRBV18	TRBJ1-2	CASSSGQGDYGYTF	TGTGCCAGCTCATCTGGACAGGGCGACTATGGCTACACCTTC
-	TRBD2	TRBV25-1	TRBJ2-1	CASSEWGGTPRQKFF	TGTGCCAGCAGTGAATGGGGAGGGACTCCAAGACAAAAGTTCTTC
-	TRBD1	TRBV18	TRBJ1-2	CASSPDRVARGYTF	TGTGCCAGCTCACCCGACAGGGTGGCTCGTGGCTACACCTTC
-	TRBD1	TRBV7-2	TRBJ1-4	CASSSWTGGSEKLFF	TGTGCCAGCAGCTCCTGGACAGGGGGCTCTGAAAAACTGTTTTTT
-	-	TRBV4-2	TRBJ1-2	CASSQPILAGGYTF	TGTGCCAGCAGCCAGCCGATATTGGCGGGTGGCTACACCTTC
-	TRBD1	TRBV11-2	TRBJ1-4	CASRAVRQGGKLFF	TGTGCCAGCAGGGCGGTTAGGCAGGGGGGAAAACTGTTTTTT
-	TRBD1	TRBV28	TRBJ2-5	CASSAETGGPLQETQYF	TGTGCCAGCAGTGCGGAGACAGGGGGGCCGTTACAAGAGACCCAGTACTTC
-	-	TRBV7-2	TRBJ2-7	CASSWAQAAYYEQYF	TGTGCCAGCAGCTGGGCACAGGCTGCGTACTACGAGCAGTACTTC
-	-	TRBV4-1	TRBJ2-5	CASSQPGTTQETQYF	TGCGCCAGCAGCCAACCAGGGACAACTCAAGAGACCCAGTACTTC
-	-	TRBV5-1	TRBJ1-2	CASSFPRRRGYTF	TGCGCCAGCAGCTTCCCTCGACGGAGGGGCTACACCTTC
-	-	TRBV10-3	TRBJ2-3	CAISVEVPDTQYF	TGTGCCATCAGTGTCGAGGTCCCAGATACGCAGTATTTT
-	TRBD2	TRBV9	TRBJ2-5	CASSVGRGAKTQYF	TGTGCCAGCAGCGTAGGGCGGGGGGCGAAGACCCAGTACTTC
-	TRBD2	TRBV28	TRBJ2-1	CASSLSGSSYNEQFF	TGTGCCAGCAGTTTGAGCGGGAGCTCCTACAATGAGCAGTTCTTC
-	-	TRBV29-1	TRBJ1-2	CSVEVGGFGYGYTF	TGCAGCGTTGAAGTTGGCGGGTTTGGCTATGGCTACACCTTC
-	TRBD2	TRBV6-1	TRBJ2-3	CASSEDPTSGSPTDTQYF	TGTGCCAGCAGTGAAGACCCAACTAGCGGGAGCCCCACAGATACGCAGTATTTT
-	TRBD1	TRBV7-9	TRBJ1-2	CASSLAGQGAGYTF	TGTGCCAGCAGCTTAGCCGGACAGGGCGCAGGCTACACCTTC
few	-	TRBV5-1	TRBJ1-5	CASSLQGGSNQPQHF	TGCGCCAGCAGCTTACAGGGTGGAAGCAATCAGCCCCAGCATTTT
-	-	TRBV30	TRBJ1-2	CAWENQGGYGYTF	TGTGCCTGGGAGAATCAGGGAGGCTATGGCTACACCTTC
-	TRBD1	TRBV19	TRBJ1-5	CASSIESQGINQPQHF	TGTGCCAGTAGTATAGAATCACAGGGGATCAATCAGCCCCAGCATTTT
-	TRBD2	TRBV9	TRBJ2-1	CASSSLQRGVYNEQFF	TGTGCCAGCAGCAGTCTCCAGCGGGGGGTTTACAATGAGCAGTTCTTC
-	-	TRBV5-6	TRBJ1-6	CASSGATDSTPPHF	TGTGCCAGCAGCGGTGCGACAGACTCTACCCCCCCCCACTTT
-	-	TRBV4-1	TRBJ2-7	CATSRQVNYEQYF	TGCGCCACCTCCCGGCAGGTTAACTACGAGCAGTACTTC
-	TRBD1	TRBV2	TRBJ1-1	CASSEADRGNTEAFF	TGTGCCAGCAGTGAAGCAGACAGGGGGAACACTGAAGCTTTCTTT
-	TRBD2	TRBV19	TRBJ2-5	CASMDSGRGGETQYF	TGTGCCAGTATGGATAGCGGGAGAGGTGGGGAGACCCAGTACTTC